These 8 T cell receptor beta chains originate from one sample sequenced in a study of blood T cell repertoires in COVID-19 (TCRdb year 2020). The method was the immunoSEQ multiplex PCR assay. The source is immuneACCESS, and TCRdb retained only in-frame sequences with V and J called. Part of the clones is not carried over; for the studies checked, unresolved V genes explain less than half of this, and the remainder is unexplained. The sample contains about 87,000 clones, over 70% of them found a single time. Together, the top ten hold 11% of the sample. Sequenced: peripheral blood. The receptor source for this set is a man older than 75 with acute or convalescent COVID-19.

The rearrangement links TRBV5-4 to TRBJ2-1; maybe TRBD1 (6 bases). The germline V gene encodes CDR1 SGHNT and CDR2 YYREEE (reference sequence). This CDR3 contains 13 residues. The germline V and J ends were trimmed by 6 bases and 8 bases, with 15 bases remaining between them. CDR3 in DNA: TGTGCCAGCACCACGACAGGAGCGCATGAGCAGTTCTTC. Encoded protein: CASTTTGAHEQFF.

The rearrangement joins TRBV30 to TRBJ1-2; 9 bases match TRBD1. Germline V gives CDR1 GTSNPN, CDR2 SVGIG (reference sequence). The CDR3 has 15 residues. V was pared by 3 bases and J by 4 bases, with 9 bases of the junction left unmatched. The CDR3 loop is CAWRGLGQGSYGYTF. The CDR3 DNA is TGTGCCTGGAGGGGATTGGGACAGGGATCCTATGGCTACACCTTC. Based on the CDR3 plus reference TRBV30 and TRBJ1-2, the full variable domain is SQTIHQWPATLVQPVGSPLSLECTVEGTSNPNLYWYRQAAGRGLQLLFYSVGIGQISSEVPQNLSASRPQDRQFILSSKKLLLSDSGFYLCAWRGLGQGSYGYTFGSGTRLTVV.

V gene TRBV27 combines with J gene TRBJ1-1; 8 bases are a match to TRBD1. The germline V gene has CDR1 MNHEY and CDR2 SMNVEV (reference sequence). The CDR3 totals 13 residues. Trimming cost V 6 bases and J 5 bases; bases outside gene matches: 5. CDR3 nucleotide sequence: TGTGCCAGCAGGGACAGGGCATGGACTGAAGCTTTCTTT. This sequence encodes CASRDRAWTEAFF.

The chain employs TRBV5-1 and TRBJ2-5; D gene ambiguous. CDR1 and CDR2 from the germline V gene are SGHRS and YFSETQ. V was pared by 0 bases and J by 1 base, with 10 bases between. The CDR3 covers 15 residues. The CDR3 region is CASSLGTLAQETQYF. The DNA of the CDR3 is TGCGCCAGCAGCTTGGGCACGTTAGCCCAAGAGACCCAGTACTTC.

This rearrangement joins TRBV9 to TRBJ1-3, with a tentative D call TRBD1 (5 bases). Per germline, CDR1 SGDLS and CDR2 YYNGEE. The V and J ends lost 0 bases and 2 bases respectively, with 12 bases between them. This CDR3 has 16 amino acids. CDR3 region: CASSVGSQGTGNTIYF. CDR3 in DNA: TGTGCCAGCAGCGTAGGCTCCCAGGGTACTGGAAACACCATATATTTT.

The chain has TRBV13 and TRBJ2-1, with 11 bases lining up with TRBD2. Looked up from germline, CDR1 is PRHDT and CDR2 is FYEKMQ (reference sequence). The CDR3 length is 15 residues. Trimming took 3 bases from V and 4 from J; bases not matched to a gene: 2. CDR3 bases: TGTGCCAGCAGCTTGACTAGCGGGGAATACAATGAGCAGTTCTTC. This translates into CASSLTSGEYNEQFF.

The chain is built from TRBV6-6 and TRBJ2-7; TRBD2 aligns across 7 bases. CDR3 length: 15 amino acids. Germline V gives CDR1 MNHNY, CDR2 SVGAGI (reference sequence). V dropped 7 bases and J dropped 6; count of bases not matched to a gene: 15. The CDR3 DNA sequence: TGTGCCAGCATCTTCGGGAGCGGGGCCCCTCTCGAGCAGTACTTC. Its translation is CASIFGSGAPLEQYF.

The J gene is TRBJ2-1, the V gene TRBV30; D is perhaps TRBD1 (7 bases). Germline V gene lookup returns CDR1 GTSNPN and CDR2 SVGIG (reference sequence). V dropped 8 bases and J dropped 5 bases, with 19 bases sitting between them. CDR3 length: 14 amino acids. The CDR3, as DNA: TGTGCCACGAACAGGGGAGGTAGTGACAATGAGCAGTTCTTC. This codes for CATNRGGSDNEQFF.